The rows below give T cell receptor beta chains drawn from one sample of a study of control samples from healthy donors and cancer patients. TCRdb keeps only in-frame clones here, not all; method: immunoSEQ multiplex PCR. The sample includes 140,000 or so clones, just under 95% of them seen just once. The sample taken for sequencing was PBMCs. These receptors were taken from a man between 60 and 75 years old with colorectal cancer. Each CDR3 is given with its conserved first and last residue. Each record gives: J gene, V gene, D gene, CDR3 protein. The D gene is left open where the match is weak.

TRBJ1-2	TRBV3-1/TRBV3-2	-	CASSSWQGGYTF
TRBJ1-2	TRBV20-1	-	CSAPAGGYTF
TRBJ2-3	TRBV2	TRBD1	CASSEDWQGAGTDTQYF
TRBJ1-4	TRBV5-4	TRBD1	CASSSAGTGFEKLFF
TRBJ1-3	TRBV9	-	CASSVSVGLSGNTIYF
TRBJ2-7	TRBV29-1	-	CSVFTGQIAPYEQYF
TRBJ1-4	TRBV18	-	CASSPPGGSNEKLFF
TRBJ2-7	TRBV19	-	CASSIRPGGNEQYF
TRBJ2-1	TRBV10-3	TRBD2	CAIATGYRGGYNEQFF
TRBJ2-3	TRBV2	TRBD2	CASSQILAGGADTQYF
TRBJ2-3	TRBV4-3	-	CASSQDWSGGGTDTQYF
TRBJ2-3	TRBV9	TRBD2	CASSVEITSGTDTQYF
TRBJ1-4	TRBV30	-	CAWSSQGMGEKLFF
TRBJ2-3	TRBV7-9	-	CASSPRDTTTDTQYF
TRBJ1-1	TRBV5-1	-	CASSSEGTAAGTEAFF
TRBJ1-3	TRBV10-3	TRBD1	CAISDQPGQRSGNTIYF
TRBJ2-1	TRBV28	TRBD2	CASRKRGAGDEQFF
TRBJ1-1	TRBV3-1/TRBV3-2	TRBD1	CASTWTGGNTEAFF
TRBJ1-3	TRBV24-1	TRBD1	CATSDFLRDRGDDQPGNTIYF
TRBJ2-7	TRBV20-1	TRBD1	CSASGQGLRSYEQYF
TRBJ1-5	TRBV9	-	CASSSEAGTNQPQHF
TRBJ1-2	TRBV6-5	TRBD1	CASSLRGARGDGYTF
TRBJ1-2	TRBV19	-	CASSIFRGNQNYGYTF
TRBJ2-2	TRBV9	TRBD1	CASSVADRGHTGELFF
TRBJ1-1	TRBV7-9	TRBD1	CASSADSGTGGPEAFF
TRBJ1-3	TRBV30	-	CAWNGQAGNTIYF
TRBJ2-7	TRBV11-2	-	CASSLVFYEQYF
TRBJ1-5	TRBV19	-	CASSGFGYNQPQHF
TRBJ1-2	TRBV4-1	-	CASSQDGNYGYTF
TRBJ1-5	TRBV6-6	-	CASILDNHNQPQHF
TRBJ2-5	TRBV11-2	-	CASSSQGSGVETQYF
TRBJ2-1	TRBV7-9	-	CASSLAFGADEQFF
TRBJ1-3	TRBV19	-	CASQSSGNTIYF
TRBJ1-1	TRBV28	-	CASSLELQSAFF
TRBJ2-1	TRBV28	-	CASSLTDSSYNEQFF
TRBJ1-6	TRBV4-2	-	CASSQGGSGSPLHF